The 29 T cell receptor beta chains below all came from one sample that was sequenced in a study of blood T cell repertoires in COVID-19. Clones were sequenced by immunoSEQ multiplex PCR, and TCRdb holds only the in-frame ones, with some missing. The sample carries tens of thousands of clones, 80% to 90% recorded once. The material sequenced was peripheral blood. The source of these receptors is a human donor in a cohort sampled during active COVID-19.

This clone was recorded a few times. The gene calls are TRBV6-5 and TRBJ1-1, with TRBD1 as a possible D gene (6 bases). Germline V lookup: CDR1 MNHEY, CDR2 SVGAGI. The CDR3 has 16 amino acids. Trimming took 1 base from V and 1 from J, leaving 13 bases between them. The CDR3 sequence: CASSYWDTGRNTEAFF. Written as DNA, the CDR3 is TGTGCCAGCAGTTACTGGGACACTGGGAGGAACACTGAAGCTTTCTTT.

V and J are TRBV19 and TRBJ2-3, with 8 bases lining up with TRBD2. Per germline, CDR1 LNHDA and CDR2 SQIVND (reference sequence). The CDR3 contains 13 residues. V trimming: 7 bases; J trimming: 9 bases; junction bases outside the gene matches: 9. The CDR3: CASMSQAGETQYF. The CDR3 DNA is TGTGCCAGTATGTCCCAAGCGGGAGAGACGCAGTATTTT.

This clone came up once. CDR3 coding DNA: TGCGCCAGCAGCCGAACTAGCGGGGGGGCACATGGCTGGATAGATACGCAGTATTTT. It is translated as CASSRTSGGAHGWIDTQYF. V usage is TRBV4-3 and J usage is TRBJ2-3, with 13 bases that match TRBD2. In germline, CDR1 is LGHNA, CDR2 YSLEER. This CDR3 comprises 19 residues. Trimming at V came to 4 bases and at J to 5 bases, leaving 15 bases not matched to a gene.

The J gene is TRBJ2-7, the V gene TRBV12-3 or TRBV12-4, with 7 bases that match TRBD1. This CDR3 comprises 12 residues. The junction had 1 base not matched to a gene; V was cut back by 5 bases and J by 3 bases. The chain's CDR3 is CASSAGGYEQYF. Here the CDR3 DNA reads TGTGCCAGCAGTGCAGGGGGCTACGAGCAGTACTTC.

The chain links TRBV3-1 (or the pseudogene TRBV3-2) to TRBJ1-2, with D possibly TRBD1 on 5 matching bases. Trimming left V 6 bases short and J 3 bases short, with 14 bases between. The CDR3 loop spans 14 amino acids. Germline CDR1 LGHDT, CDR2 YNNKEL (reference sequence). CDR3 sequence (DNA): TGTGCCAGCAGTGGGTCCCCACAGGACTATGGCTACACCTTC. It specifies CASSGSPQDYGYTF.

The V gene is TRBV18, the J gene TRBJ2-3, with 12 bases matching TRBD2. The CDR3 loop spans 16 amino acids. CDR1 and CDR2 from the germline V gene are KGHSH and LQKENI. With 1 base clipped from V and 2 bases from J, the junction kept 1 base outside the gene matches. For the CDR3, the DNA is TGTGCCAGCTCACCACGGACTAGCGGGAACACAGATACGCAGTATTTT. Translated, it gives CASSPRTSGNTDTQYF.

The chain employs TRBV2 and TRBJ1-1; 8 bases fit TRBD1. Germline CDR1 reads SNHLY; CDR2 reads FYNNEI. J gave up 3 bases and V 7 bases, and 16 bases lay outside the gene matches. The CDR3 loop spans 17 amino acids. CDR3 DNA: TGTGCCAGCACCACATTCGACGGGGCACAGGGGGACACTGAAGCTTTCTTT. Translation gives CASTTFDGAQGDTEAFF. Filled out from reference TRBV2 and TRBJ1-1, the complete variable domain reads EPEVTQTPSHQVTQMGQEVILRCVPISNHLYFYWYRQILGQKVEFLVSFYNNEISEKSEIFDDQFSVERPDGSNFTLKIRSTKLEDSAMYFCASTTFDGAQGDTEAFFGQGTRLTVV.

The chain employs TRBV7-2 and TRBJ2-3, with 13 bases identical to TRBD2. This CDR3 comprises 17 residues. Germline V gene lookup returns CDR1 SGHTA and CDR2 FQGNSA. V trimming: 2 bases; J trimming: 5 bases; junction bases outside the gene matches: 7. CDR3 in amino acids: CASSLNTGLAGVDTQYF. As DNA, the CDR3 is TGTGCCAGCAGCTTAAATACCGGACTAGCGGGAGTAGATACGCAGTATTTT.

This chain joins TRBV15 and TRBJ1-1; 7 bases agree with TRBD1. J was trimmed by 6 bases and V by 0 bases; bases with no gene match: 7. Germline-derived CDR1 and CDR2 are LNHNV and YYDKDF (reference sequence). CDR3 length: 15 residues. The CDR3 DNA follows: TGTGCCACCAGCAGAGATGACAGGGATAGCGCTGAAGCTTTCTTT. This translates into CATSRDDRDSAEAFF.

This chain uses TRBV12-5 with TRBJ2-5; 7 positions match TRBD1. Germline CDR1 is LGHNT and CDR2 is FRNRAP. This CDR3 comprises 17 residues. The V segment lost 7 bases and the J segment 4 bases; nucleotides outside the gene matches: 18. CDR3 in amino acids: CASAQGVMIARGETQYF. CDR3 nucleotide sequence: TGTGCTAGTGCCCAGGGGGTCATGATAGCGAGGGGAGAGACCCAGTACTTC.

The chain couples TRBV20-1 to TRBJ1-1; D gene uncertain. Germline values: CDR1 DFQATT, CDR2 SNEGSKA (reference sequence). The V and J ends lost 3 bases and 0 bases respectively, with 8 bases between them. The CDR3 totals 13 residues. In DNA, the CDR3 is TGCAGTGCTAGTGGCGGGCTGAACACTGAAGCTTTCTTT. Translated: CSASGGLNTEAFF.

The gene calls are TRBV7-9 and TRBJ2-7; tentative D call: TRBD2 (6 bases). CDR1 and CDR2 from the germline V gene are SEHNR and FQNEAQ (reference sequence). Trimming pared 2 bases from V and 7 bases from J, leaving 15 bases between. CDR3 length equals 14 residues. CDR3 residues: CASSLSSGRDEQYF. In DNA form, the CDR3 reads TGTGCCAGCAGCTTAAGTAGCGGTCGTGATGAGCAGTACTTC.

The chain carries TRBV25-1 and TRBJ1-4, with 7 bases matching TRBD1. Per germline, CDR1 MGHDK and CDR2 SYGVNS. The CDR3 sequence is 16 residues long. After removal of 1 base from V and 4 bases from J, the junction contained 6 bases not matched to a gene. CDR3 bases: TGTGCCAGCAGTGAATTTATCGGGACAGATAATGAAAAACTGTTTTTT. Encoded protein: CASSEFIGTDNEKLFF.

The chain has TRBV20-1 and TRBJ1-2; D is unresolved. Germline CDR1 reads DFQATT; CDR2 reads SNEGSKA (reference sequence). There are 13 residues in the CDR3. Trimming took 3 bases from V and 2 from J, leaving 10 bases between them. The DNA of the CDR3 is TGCAGTGCTAGTCCCGACATGAACTATGGCTACACCTTC. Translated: CSASPDMNYGYTF.

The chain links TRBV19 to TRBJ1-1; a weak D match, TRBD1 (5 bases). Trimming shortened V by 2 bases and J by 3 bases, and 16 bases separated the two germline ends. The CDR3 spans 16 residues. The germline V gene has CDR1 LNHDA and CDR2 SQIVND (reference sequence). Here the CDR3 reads CASSIWGEGVDTEAFF. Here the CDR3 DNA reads TGTGCCAGTAGTATATGGGGGGAAGGGGTGGACACTGAAGCTTTCTTT.

CDR3 sequence (DNA): TGTGCCAGTAGTCTCAGGGGGCCCTACGAGCAGTACTTC. It translates to CASSLRGPYEQYF. The genes are TRBV19 and TRBJ2-7; TRBD1 matches at 8 bases. Germline-derived CDR1 and CDR2 are LNHDA and SQIVND (reference sequence). V lost 5 bases and J lost 2; bases outside the gene matches: 2. The CDR3 has 13 amino acids.

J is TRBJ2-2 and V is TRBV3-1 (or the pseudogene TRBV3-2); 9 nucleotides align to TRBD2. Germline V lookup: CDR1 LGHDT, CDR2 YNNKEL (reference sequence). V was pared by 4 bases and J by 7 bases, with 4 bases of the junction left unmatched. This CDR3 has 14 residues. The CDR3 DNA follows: TGTGCCAGCAGCCTAGCGGGAGAGGTCGGGGAGCTGTTTTTT. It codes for CASSLAGEVGELFF.

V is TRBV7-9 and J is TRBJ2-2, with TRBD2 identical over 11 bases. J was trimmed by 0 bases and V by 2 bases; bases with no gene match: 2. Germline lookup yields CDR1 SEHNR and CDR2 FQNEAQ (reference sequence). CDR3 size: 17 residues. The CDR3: CASSLLAGGSNTGELFF. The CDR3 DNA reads TGTGCCAGCAGCTTATTAGCGGGAGGGTCGAACACCGGGGAGCTGTTTTTT.

CDR3 in amino acids: CASSQPGQGAAEAFF. The CDR3 nucleotides read TGCGCCAGCAGCCAGCCGGGACAGGGGGCGGCGGAAGCTTTCTTT. The V call is TRBV4-1, the J call TRBJ1-1; 12 positions match TRBD1. The trim removed 3 bases at V and 8 bases at J, leaving 7 bases unmatched. The CDR3 has 15 amino acids. Germline CDR1 and CDR2: MGHRA and YSYEKL.

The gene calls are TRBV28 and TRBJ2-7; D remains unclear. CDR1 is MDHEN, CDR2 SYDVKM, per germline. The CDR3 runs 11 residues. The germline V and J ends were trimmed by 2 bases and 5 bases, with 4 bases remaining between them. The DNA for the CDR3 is TGTGCCAGCAGTTTAATCGACGAGCAGTACTTC. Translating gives CASSLIDEQYF.

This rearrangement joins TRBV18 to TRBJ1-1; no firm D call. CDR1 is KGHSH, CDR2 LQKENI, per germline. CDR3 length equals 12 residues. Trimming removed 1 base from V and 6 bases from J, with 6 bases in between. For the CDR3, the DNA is TGTGCCAGCTCACCACGATCGGCTGAAGCTTTCTTT. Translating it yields CASSPRSAEAFF.

The CDR3 loop reads CASIDAGGTEAFF. In nucleotides, the CDR3 is TGTGCCAGCATAGACGCGGGGGGCACTGAAGCTTTCTTT. V and J are TRBV6-5 and TRBJ1-1; a weak D match, TRBD1 (5 bases). V shed 7 bases and J shed 4 bases, with 13 bases lying between them. Germline V gene sequence: CDR1 MNHEY, CDR2 SVGAGI. The CDR3 totals 13 residues.

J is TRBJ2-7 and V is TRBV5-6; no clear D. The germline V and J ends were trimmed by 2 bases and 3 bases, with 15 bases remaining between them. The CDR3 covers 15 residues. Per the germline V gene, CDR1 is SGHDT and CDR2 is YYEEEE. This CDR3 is CASSFRVLTNYEQYF. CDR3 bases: TGTGCCAGCAGCTTTCGGGTCTTGACGAACTACGAGCAGTACTTC.

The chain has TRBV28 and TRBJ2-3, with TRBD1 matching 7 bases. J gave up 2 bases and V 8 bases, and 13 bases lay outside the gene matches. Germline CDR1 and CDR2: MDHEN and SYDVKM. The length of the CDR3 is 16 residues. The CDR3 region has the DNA TGTGCCAGCCACCCCGACTGGACAGGTCCCACAGATACGCAGTATTTT. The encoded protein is CASHPDWTGPTDTQYF.

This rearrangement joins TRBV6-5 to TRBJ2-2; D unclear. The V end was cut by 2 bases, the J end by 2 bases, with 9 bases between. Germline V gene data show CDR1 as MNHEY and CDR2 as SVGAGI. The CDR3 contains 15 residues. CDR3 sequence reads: CASSYGAVNTGELFF. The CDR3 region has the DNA TGTGCCAGCAGTTACGGAGCAGTCAACACCGGGGAGCTGTTTTTT.

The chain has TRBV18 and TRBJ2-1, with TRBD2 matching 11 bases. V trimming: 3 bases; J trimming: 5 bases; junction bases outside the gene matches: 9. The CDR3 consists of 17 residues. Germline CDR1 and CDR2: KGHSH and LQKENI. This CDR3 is CASSPTSVAGGDNEQFF. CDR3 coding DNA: TGTGCCAGCTCACCCACCTCGGTAGCGGGAGGGGACAATGAGCAGTTCTTC.

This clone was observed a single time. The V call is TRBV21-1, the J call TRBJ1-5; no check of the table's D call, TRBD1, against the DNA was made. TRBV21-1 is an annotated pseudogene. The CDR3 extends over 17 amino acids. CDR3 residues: CASSKETFRGINQPQHF. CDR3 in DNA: TGTGCCAGCAGCAAAGAAACTTTTAGGGGAATCAATCAGCCCCAGCATTTT.

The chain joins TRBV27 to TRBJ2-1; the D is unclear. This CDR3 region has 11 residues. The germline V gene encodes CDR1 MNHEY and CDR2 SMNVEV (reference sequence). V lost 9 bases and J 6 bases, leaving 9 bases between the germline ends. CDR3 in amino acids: CARSPVNEQFF. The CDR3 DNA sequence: TGTGCCAGGTCCCCCGTCAATGAGCAGTTCTTC.

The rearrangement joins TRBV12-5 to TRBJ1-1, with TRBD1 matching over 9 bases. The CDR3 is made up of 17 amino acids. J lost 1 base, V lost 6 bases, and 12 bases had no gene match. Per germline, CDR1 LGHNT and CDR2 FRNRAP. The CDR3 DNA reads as TGTGCTAGTGGACGGGGGACAGGGACGATCCCGAACACTGAAGCTTTCTTT. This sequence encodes CASGRGTGTIPNTEAFF.